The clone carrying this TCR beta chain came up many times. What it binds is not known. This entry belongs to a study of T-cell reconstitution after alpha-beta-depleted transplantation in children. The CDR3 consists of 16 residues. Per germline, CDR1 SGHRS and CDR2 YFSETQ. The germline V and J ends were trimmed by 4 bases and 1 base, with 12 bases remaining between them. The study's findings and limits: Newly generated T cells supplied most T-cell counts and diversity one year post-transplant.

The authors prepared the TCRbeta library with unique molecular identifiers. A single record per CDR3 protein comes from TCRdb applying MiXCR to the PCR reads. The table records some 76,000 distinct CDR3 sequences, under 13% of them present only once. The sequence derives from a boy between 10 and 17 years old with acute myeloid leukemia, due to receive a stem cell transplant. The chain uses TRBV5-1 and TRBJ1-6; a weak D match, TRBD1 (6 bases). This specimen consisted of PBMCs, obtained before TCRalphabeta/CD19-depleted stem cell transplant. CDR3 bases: TGCGCCAGCAGCCCCGGACAGAAGTCCTATAATTCACCCCTCCACTTT. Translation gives CASSPGQKSYNSPLHF. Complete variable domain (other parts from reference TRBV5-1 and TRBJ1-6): KAGVTQTPRYLIKTRGQQVTLSCSPISGHRSVSWYQQTPGQGLQFLFEYFSETQRNKGNFPGRFSGRQFSNSRSEMNVSTLELGDSALYLCASSPGQKSYNSPLHFGNGTRLTVT.